The clone carrying this T cell receptor beta chain was counted between two and nine times. Its antigen is unknown. At one end the junction does not follow the germline gene, possibly because of a read error. The CDR3 is 17 amino acids. Per the germline V gene, CDR1 is SSHAT and CDR2 is FNYEAQ (reference sequence). This record comes from a study of T-cell memory formation after mild COVID-19. Across the study: Largely, TCR clusters stayed within a single donor.

Broader study findings: Shrinking CD4+ clones were chiefly CM and EM; CD8+ ones were chiefly EMRA. That cross-reactive memory joined was suggested by some responding clones appearing in pre-infection memory.

Researchers used 5'RACE with constant-segment primers to make TCR alpha and TCR beta cDNA libraries that carry sample barcodes and UMIs. TCRdb re-derived calls from the 5' RACE reads in MiXCR, one entry per CDR3 protein. The table shows 450,000 to 650,000 distinct CDR3 sequences, with about a fifth occurring only once. The chain combines TRBV7-7 with TRBJ2-2; the match to TRBD2 covers 14 bases. Sequenced input: PBMCs or a T cell subset sorted from them (not recorded which). This TCR was sampled from an adult woman who had mild COVID-19 (a few samples of this study predate the infection). Cell type and time point are not known. The CDR3: CASSPRLAGGNPGELFF. For the CDR3, the DNA is TGTGCTAGCAGCCCTCGACTAGCGGGAGGGAACCCCGGGGAGCTGTTTTTT.